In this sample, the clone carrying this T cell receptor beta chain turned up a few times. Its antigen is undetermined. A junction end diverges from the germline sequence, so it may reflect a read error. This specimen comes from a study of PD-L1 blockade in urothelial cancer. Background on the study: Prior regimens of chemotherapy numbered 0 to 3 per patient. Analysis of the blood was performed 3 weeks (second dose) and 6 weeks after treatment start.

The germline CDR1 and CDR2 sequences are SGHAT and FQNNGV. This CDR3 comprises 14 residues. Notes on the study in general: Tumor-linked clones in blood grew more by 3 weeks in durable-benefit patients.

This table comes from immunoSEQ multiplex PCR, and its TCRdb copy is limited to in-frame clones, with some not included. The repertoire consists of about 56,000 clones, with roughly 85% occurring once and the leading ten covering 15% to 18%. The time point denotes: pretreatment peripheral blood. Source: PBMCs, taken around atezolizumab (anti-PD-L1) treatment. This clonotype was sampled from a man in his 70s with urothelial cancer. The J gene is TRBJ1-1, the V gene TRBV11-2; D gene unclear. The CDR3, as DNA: TGTGCAAGCAGCCGGAGCCGTTTTGGAACTGAAGCTTTCTTT. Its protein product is CASSRSRFGTEAFF.